What follows describes a single TCR beta chain. Its matching antigen is unknown. Assay: immunoSEQ multiplex PCR; the TCRdb copy retains only in-frame clones and omits some. The sample has around 78,000 clones, more than 75% seen once; the top ten hold 20% to 25%. Germline V gene lookup returns CDR1 MNHEY and CDR2 SVGAGI. The J segment lost 7 bases and the V segment lost 7 bases, leaving 10 bases of the junction unmatched. The CDR3 totals 14 residues. This sample was included in a study of T cells in localized non-small cell lung cancer. Study findings and constraints: As only one tumor region underwent sequencing, heterogeneity remains possible. Higher adjacent-lung clonality was associated with shorter survival. Appearing in adjacent lung were a median roughly 60 of the top 100 tumor clones. Uninvolved adjacent lung had more T cell clonality than any other tissue, topping tumor.

Sequenced here: peripheral blood, sampled before any cancer treatment. The chain employs TRBV6-5 and TRBJ2-7; 10 bases are a match to TRBD2. The clonotype was recovered from a woman between 35 and 70 years old with stage I squamous cell lung carcinoma. In DNA form, the CDR3 reads TGTGCCAGCAACGGAGCGGGGGGGCTCCGGGAGCAGTACTTC. Its translation: CASNGAGGLREQYF.